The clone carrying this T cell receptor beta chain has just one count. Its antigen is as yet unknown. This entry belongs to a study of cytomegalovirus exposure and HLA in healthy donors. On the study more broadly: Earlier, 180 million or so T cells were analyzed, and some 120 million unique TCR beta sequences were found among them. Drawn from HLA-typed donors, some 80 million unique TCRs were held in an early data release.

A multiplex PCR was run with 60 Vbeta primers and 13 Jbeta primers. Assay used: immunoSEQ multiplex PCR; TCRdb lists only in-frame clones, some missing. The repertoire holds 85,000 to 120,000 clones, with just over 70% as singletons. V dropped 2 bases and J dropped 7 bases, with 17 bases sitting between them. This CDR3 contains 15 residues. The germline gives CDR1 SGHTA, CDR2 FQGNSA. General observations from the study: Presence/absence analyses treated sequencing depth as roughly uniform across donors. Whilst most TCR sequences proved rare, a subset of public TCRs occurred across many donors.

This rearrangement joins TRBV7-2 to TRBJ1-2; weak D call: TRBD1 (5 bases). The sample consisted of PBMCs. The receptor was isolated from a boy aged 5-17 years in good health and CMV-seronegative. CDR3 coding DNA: TGTGCCAGCAGCTTACCGCTTGAGGAGGGGACTGGCTACACCTTC. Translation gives CASSLPLEEGTGYTF.